Below are 30 T cell receptor beta chains sequenced from a single sample in a study of blood T cells in healthy people across ages. For the second PCR, which ran for 7 to 11 cycles, a sample-barcoded 5' primer and a J-beta primer mix were used. TCRdb called the 5' RACE reads again in MiXCR, with one record for every CDR3 protein. Among over 1,500,000 distinct CDR3 sequences listed, around 50% were seen once. The sequenced sample consisted of blood. Every receptor here comes from a woman aged 35 to 49 in good health.

This clonotype was seen once. This chain links TRBV20-1 with TRBJ2-1; 7 bases are shared with TRBD2. J lost 7 bases, V lost 0 bases, and 15 bases had no gene match. Germline V gene lookup returns CDR1 DFQATT and CDR2 SNEGSKA (reference sequence). The CDR3 totals 17 residues. DNA of the CDR3: TGCAGTGCTAGAGATCCTCCCGGGGCTAGCGGTAAGAATGAGCAGTTCTTC. Protein product: CSARDPPGASGKNEQFF.

The rearrangement joins TRBV7-2 to TRBJ2-1; 11 positions agree with TRBD2. V lost 0 bases and J lost 7; bases outside the gene matches: 5. The V gene's germline CDR1 is SGHTA and CDR2 FQGNSA. The CDR3 contains 16 residues. CDR3 nucleotide sequence: TGTGCCAGCAGCTTAGCCTTTAGCGGGGGGGCGAATGAGCAGTTCTTC. The encoded protein is CASSLAFSGGANEQFF.

The chain recombines TRBV7-2 with TRBJ2-1; 12 bases are shared with TRBD1. Looked up from germline, CDR1 is SGHTA and CDR2 is FQGNSA. V was clipped by 5 bases and J by 5 bases; unmatched bases: 7. CDR3 length: 16 residues. The DNA for the CDR3 is TGTGCCAGCAGCCGCGGGACAGGGGGCGCCGACAATGAGCAGTTCTTC. Translating gives CASSRGTGGADNEQFF.

This clonotype was counted a single time. The rearrangement uses TRBV11-2 and TRBJ2-5, with 9 bases identical to TRBD2. The CDR3 sequence is 20 residues long. J gave up 2 bases and V 3 bases, and 19 bases lay outside the gene matches. Germline CDR1 reads SGHAT; CDR2 reads FQNNGV. The CDR3 sequence: CASSFPFGRGGRFNQETQYF. CDR3 in DNA: TGTGCCAGCAGCTTTCCCTTCGGGCGGGGGGGCAGATTTAATCAAGAGACCCAGTACTTC.

This clonotype appeared a few times. The chain carries TRBV5-6 and TRBJ2-1, with 8 bases identical to TRBD2. Germline trimming cut 1 base from V and 7 bases from J; bases unmatched to any gene: 4. In germline, CDR1 is SGHDT, CDR2 YYEEEE. The CDR3 is 14 amino acids. The DNA of the CDR3 is TGTGCCAGCAGCTTGACCGGGGGGGCGAATGAGCAGTTCTTC. This gives the protein CASSLTGGANEQFF. The complete variable domain, with remaining parts taken from reference TRBV5-6 and TRBJ2-1, reads DAGVTQSPTHLIKTRGQQVTLRCSPKSGHDTVSWYQQALGQGPQFIFQYYEEEERQRGNFPDRFSGHQFPNYSSELNVNALLLGDSALYLCASSLTGGANEQFFGPGTRLTVL.

This chain joins TRBV6-2 or TRBV6-3 and TRBJ1-2, with D perhaps matching TRBD1 (5 bases). Looked up from germline, CDR1 is MNHEY and CDR2 is SVGEGT. With 6 bases removed from V and 7 bases from J, the gap between germline ends came to 21 bases. The CDR3 loop spans 15 amino acids. In DNA form, the CDR3 reads TGTGCCAGCAGCTATATCGGACGGCAGGGAAGTGGCTACACCTTC. This translates into CASSYIGRQGSGYTF.

The genes are TRBV4-3 and TRBJ2-1; 10 positions match TRBD2. The CDR3 has 16 amino acids. V dropped 0 bases and J dropped 9; count of bases not matched to a gene: 8. Germline V gene data show CDR1 as LGHNA and CDR2 as YSLEER. This CDR3 is CASSQEGAGGPSEQFF. DNA of the CDR3: TGCGCCAGCAGCCAAGAAGGAGCGGGGGGGCCGAGTGAGCAGTTCTTC.

The chain employs TRBV4-3 and TRBJ1-4, with unresolved D. V was cut by 0 bases and J by 2 bases, with 10 bases left in between. Germline V CDR1 and CDR2: LGHNA, YSLEER. This CDR3 is built from 16 residues. The CDR3 sequence: CASSQDQRVTNEKLFF. CDR3 sequence (DNA): TGCGCCAGCAGCCAAGATCAGAGGGTGACTAATGAAAAACTGTTTTTT.

This chain uses TRBV18 with TRBJ2-2; TRBD1 might be the D (5 bases). The length of the CDR3 is 13 residues. Trimming removed 3 bases at V and 13 bases at J, with 15 bases between. Germline V lookup: CDR1 KGHSH, CDR2 LQKENI. Here the CDR3 DNA reads TGTGCCAGCTCACCCGCGGACACTTTGGGGCTGTTTTTT. It specifies CASSPADTLGLFF.

The chain recombines TRBV24-1 with TRBJ2-3; maybe TRBD2 (6 bases). Trimming left V 5 bases short and J 5 bases short, with 13 bases between. The V gene's germline CDR1 is KGHDR and CDR2 SFDVKD. The CDR3 sequence is 14 residues long. Written as DNA, the CDR3 is TGTGCCACCAGTGTAGGCGGGGCGATAGATACGCAGTATTTT. Amino acid sequence: CATSVGGAIDTQYF.

The chain joins TRBV10-3 to TRBJ1-2; perhaps TRBD1 as D (5 bases). Germline assignment: CDR1 ENHRY and CDR2 SYGVKD. The CDR3 totals 13 residues. Trimming stripped 7 bases from V and 0 bases from J, with 9 bases between. The CDR3 DNA sequence: TGTGCCATCATGCACAGGCCTAACTATGGCTACACCTTC. It codes for CAIMHRPNYGYTF.

The V gene is TRBV29-1, the J gene TRBJ2-3; 7 bases agree with TRBD1. V trimming: 6 bases; J trimming: 0 bases; junction bases outside the gene matches: 6. This CDR3 is 14 amino acids long. Per the germline V gene, CDR1 is SQVTM and CDR2 is ANQGSEA. The CDR3 is CSVKTGQSTDTQYF. The CDR3, as DNA: TGCAGCGTCAAGACGGGACAGAGCACAGATACGCAGTATTTT.

This clonotype was observed a few times. CDR3 region: CASSLGLGNEKLFF. Here the CDR3 DNA reads TGTGCCAGCAGCTTAGGCCTAGGAAATGAAAAACTGTTTTTT. The chain combines TRBV13 with TRBJ1-4; no firm D call. Germline assignment: CDR1 PRHDT and CDR2 FYEKMQ (reference sequence). The CDR3 is 14 residues long. V lost 0 bases to trimming and J lost 5 bases, with 7 bases between them.

V and J are TRBV18 and TRBJ2-3; TRBD1 aligns across 7 bases. CDR3 length: 16 amino acids. The ends lost 1 base at V and 3 bases at J; junction bases unmatched: 7. The V gene's germline CDR1 is KGHSH and CDR2 LQKENI. This CDR3 is CASSPRGDSLTDTQYF. The CDR3 DNA reads as TGTGCCAGCTCACCACGAGGGGACAGTTTGACAGATACGCAGTATTTT.

The chain couples TRBV28 to TRBJ2-7; 7 positions match TRBD1. The germline CDR1 and CDR2 sequences are MDHEN and SYDVKM. There are 15 residues in the CDR3. Trimming at V came to 6 bases and at J to 0 bases, leaving 8 bases not matched to a gene. The CDR3 DNA follows: TGTGCCAGCAGGCCGAAGACAGGGAGCTCCTACGAGCAGTACTTC. This translates into CASRPKTGSSYEQYF.

This clonotype was seen once. V is TRBV11-2 and J is TRBJ2-3; the match to TRBD2 covers 12 bases. V was clipped by 4 bases and J by 7 bases; unmatched bases: 6. This CDR3 contains 15 residues. The germline V gene has CDR1 SGHAT and CDR2 FQNNGV. The chain's CDR3 is CASSSGLAGLNTQYF. For the CDR3, the DNA is TGTGCCAGCAGCTCCGGACTAGCGGGGCTGAATACGCAGTATTTT.

The chain uses TRBV29-1 and TRBJ2-1, with a possible D match to TRBD2 (7 bases). The germline CDR1 and CDR2 sequences are SQVTM and ANQGSEA. V lost 3 bases to trimming and J lost 5 bases, with 14 bases between them. The CDR3 contains 14 residues. Written as DNA, the CDR3 is TGCAGCGTTGAGGAGGGGGGGCCCCACAATGAGCAGTTCTTC. This encodes CSVEEGGPHNEQFF.

This clonotype came up a few times. The genes are TRBV12-3 or TRBV12-4 and TRBJ2-5; no reliable D call. The CDR3 loop spans 15 amino acids. The germline V and J ends were trimmed by 1 base and 5 bases, with 14 bases remaining between them. This CDR3 is CASSLGQAPGETQYF. The CDR3 DNA sequence: TGTGCCAGCAGTTTAGGTCAGGCCCCGGGTGAGACCCAGTACTTC.

This clonotype occurred a few times. The genes are TRBV5-1 and TRBJ2-1, with 8 positions matching TRBD1. The junction had 8 bases not matched to a gene; V was cut back by 3 bases and J by 3 bases. The CDR3 contains 16 residues. Germline-derived CDR1 and CDR2 are SGHRS and YFSETQ. The CDR3, as DNA: TGCGCCAGCAGCTGGGATCGACAGGGGTTCTACAATGAGCAGTTCTTC. This sequence encodes CASSWDRQGFYNEQFF.

This clonotype was seen only a few times. The CDR3 DNA follows: TGTGCCACCAGCAGAGGCTCGGGGACCGATGATGGCTACACCTTC. Its protein is CATSRGSGTDDGYTF. V and J are TRBV15 and TRBJ1-2; weak D call: TRBD1 (5 bases). This CDR3 is 15 amino acids long. Germline V gene lookup returns CDR1 LNHNV and CDR2 YYDKDF (reference sequence). Trimming removed 1 base from V and 6 bases from J, with 15 bases in between.

In the case of this clonotype: One junction end does not reproduce the germline sequence, and a read error may be involved. The chain couples TRBV11-1 to TRBJ2-5; D tentatively fits TRBD1 or TRBD2 (6 bases each). The germline V gene encodes CDR1 SGHAT and CDR2 FQDESV (reference sequence). The length of the CDR3 is 13 residues. CDR3 residues: CASSWGAQGTQYF. CDR3 DNA sequence: TGTGCCAGCAGCTGGGGGGCGCAAGGGACCCAGTACTTC.

J is TRBJ2-2 and V is TRBV10-2, with TRBD1 identical over 7 bases. The CDR3 runs 14 residues. V shed 8 bases, J shed 0 bases, and the junction held 3 bases outside the gene matches. Germline V CDR1 and CDR2: WSHSY, SAAADI. The CDR3 sequence is CASEDRTNTGELFF. DNA for the CDR3: TGCGCCAGCGAGGACAGGACGAACACCGGGGAGCTGTTTTTT.

This clonotype was recorded many times. This chain links TRBV4-3 with TRBJ2-7; D not certain. The germline V and J ends were trimmed by 2 bases and 4 bases, with 6 bases remaining between them. The CDR3 runs to 12 residues. The germline gives CDR1 LGHNA, CDR2 YSLEER. The CDR3 region is CASSQFGYEQYF. In DNA, the CDR3 is TGCGCCAGCAGCCAATTCGGATACGAGCAGTACTTC.

A word on this clonotype: As the CDR3 is not closed by the conserved phenylalanine or tryptophan, this likely results from a read error. The rearrangement joins TRBV27 to TRBJ1-2; possible D gene TRBD1, 5 bases. Germline V gene data show CDR1 as MNHEY and CDR2 as SMNVEV (reference sequence). The CDR3 is 13 amino acids. The ends were cut back, 7 bases at V and 2 bases at J, with 11 bases in the middle. The CDR3 DNA follows: TGTGCCAGCATGGGACGGCTCAACTATGGCTACACCATC. Its protein product is CASMGRLNYGYTI.

Points on this clonotype: The junction and the germline gene differ at one end; a read error may be behind it. The CDR3 region is CSGRLAGAPQQYF. The DNA for the CDR3 is TGCAGTGGTAGACTAGCGGGAGCCCCGCAACAGTACTTC. This chain uses TRBV20-1 with TRBJ2-7; 12 bases line up with TRBD2. CDR1 and CDR2 (germline): DFQATT, SNEGSKA (reference sequence). The CDR3 is made up of 13 amino acids.

J is TRBJ1-5 and V is TRBV6-1; D might be TRBD1 (5 bases). Between the trimmed V and J ends, which lost 2 bases and 5 bases, there was a span of 13 bases. CDR3 length: 15 amino acids. From germline, CDR1 is MNHNS and CDR2 SASEGT. The CDR3 loop reads CASSEMGGEYQPQHF. For the CDR3, the DNA is TGTGCCAGCAGTGAAATGGGAGGGGAGTATCAGCCCCAGCATTTT.

Comments on this clonotype: A much more abundant neighbour one base away suggests this may be a read error. V is TRBV20-1 and J is TRBJ2-5; tentatively, D is TRBD1 (6 bases). Germline lookup yields CDR1 DFQATT and CDR2 SNEGSKA (reference sequence). This CDR3 is 14 amino acids long. The CDR3 sequence is CSARDRRGTETRYF. The CDR3 DNA reads as TGCAGTGCTAGAGATCGCAGGGGCACAGAGACCCGGTACTTC.

The chain joins TRBV6-2 or TRBV6-3 to TRBJ2-5, with 9 bases fitting TRBD2. Germline V gene lookup returns CDR1 MNHEY and CDR2 SVGEGT. V was pared by 0 bases and J by 4 bases, with 9 bases of the junction left unmatched. This CDR3 contains 17 residues. The CDR3 protein is CASSYSHQRGDGETQYF. CDR3 nucleotides: TGTGCCAGCAGTTACTCACACCAGCGGGGGGACGGAGAGACCCAGTACTTC.

Points on this clonotype: Given the absence of the conserved phenylalanine or tryptophan at the CDR3 end, a read error is likely. The gene calls are TRBV12-3 or TRBV12-4 and TRBJ2-7; TRBD1 agrees at 9 bases. The length of the CDR3 is 14 residues. After removal of 10 bases from V and 1 base from J, the junction contained 8 bases not matched to a gene. CDR3 region: CAIVDRGRSYEQYS. DNA for the CDR3: TGTGCCATCGTCGACAGGGGGAGATCCTACGAGCAGTACTCC.

The rearrangement links TRBV12-3 or TRBV12-4 to TRBJ2-1; D unclear. The CDR3 is made up of 13 amino acids. V lost 6 bases, J lost 9 bases, and 15 bases lay in between. The CDR3 nucleotides read TGTGCCAGCAGAAACCAAGAACTCTCTGAGCAGTTCTTC. Amino acids: CASRNQELSEQFF.